One and the same sample provided the 28 T cell receptor beta chains below, sequenced in a study of blood T cell repertoires in COVID-19. Sequencing used immunoSEQ multiplex PCR; TCRdb keeps in-frame clones, though not all of them. The repertoire consists of tens of thousands of clones, with around 80% occurring once and the leading ten covering 16%. Specimen: peripheral blood. These receptors all come from a man in his sixties or seventies with acute or convalescent COVID-19.

V is TRBV3-1 (or the pseudogene TRBV3-2) and J is TRBJ1-1, with a possible D match to TRBD1 (6 bases). This CDR3 contains 14 residues. Trimming pared 4 bases from V and 6 bases from J, leaving 15 bases between. Germline V gives CDR1 LGHDT, CDR2 YNNKEL (reference sequence). CDR3 protein: CASSRLTGLPEAFF. The CDR3 nucleotides read TGTGCCAGCAGCCGCTTAACAGGGTTACCTGAAGCTTTCTTT.

The V call is TRBV20-1, the J call TRBJ1-5; 8 bases map to TRBD1. V shed 3 bases, J shed 7 bases, and the junction held 8 bases outside the gene matches. The CDR3 length is 14 residues. From germline, CDR1 is DFQATT and CDR2 SNEGSKA (reference sequence). The CDR3 spells CSASFLPGGQPQHF. The CDR3 bases are TGCAGTGCTAGTTTCCTCCCAGGGGGCCAGCCCCAGCATTTT.

The sample holds one count of this clone. The chain is built from TRBV5-4 and TRBJ2-7, with unresolved D. There are 16 residues in the CDR3. Trimming took off 3 bases at V and 2 bases at J, with 18 bases between the two ends. CDR1 is SGHNT, CDR2 YYREEE, per germline (reference sequence). CDR3 DNA: TGTGCCAGCAGCTCTATGATAGGCAGGAACGCCTACGAGCAGTACTTC. It yields the protein CASSSMIGRNAYEQYF.

The chain combines TRBV5-1 with TRBJ2-1; D might be TRBD2 (6 bases). Germline CDR1 SGHRS, CDR2 YFSETQ. The length of the CDR3 is 15 residues. V was trimmed by 0 bases and J by 7 bases, leaving 14 bases between them. CDR3 sequence reads: CASSLVSARGNEQFF. The CDR3 DNA is TGCGCCAGCAGCTTGGTCTCAGCTCGGGGGAATGAGCAGTTCTTC.

This clone appeared once. This chain joins TRBV11-2 and TRBJ2-7, with D perhaps matching TRBD1 (7 bases). CDR1 SGHAT and CDR2 FQNNGV come from the germline V gene. The CDR3 is 15 amino acids. Between the trimmed V and J ends, which lost 1 base and 1 base, there was a span of 11 bases. As DNA, the CDR3 is TGTGCCAGCAGCTTAGTAGCAGGGGGGTCCTACGAGCAGTACTTC. Protein: CASSLVAGGSYEQYF.

The chain employs TRBV21-1 and TRBJ2-7; the DNA was not used to check the table's D call, TRBD1. TRBV21-1 is a known pseudogene. The CDR3 covers 16 residues. The CDR3 coding sequence is TGTGCCAGCAGACGACAGGGGCAGAGCGGGAACTACGAGCAGTACTTC. This gives the protein CASRRQGQSGNYEQYF.

This clone was seen only once. The chain recombines TRBV18 with TRBJ1-3; D unresolved. V lost 2 bases, J lost 0 bases, and 11 bases lay in between. This CDR3 is built from 16 residues. The V gene's germline CDR1 is KGHSH and CDR2 LQKENI. The CDR3 nucleotides are TGTGCCAGCTCACCAAACCCAGTTGGCTCTGGAAACACCATATATTTT. It translates to CASSPNPVGSGNTIYF. The complete variable domain, with remaining parts taken from reference TRBV18 and TRBJ1-3, reads NAGVMQNPRHLVRRRGQEARLRCSPMKGHSHVYWYRQLPEEGLKFMVYLQKENIIDESGMPKERFSAEFPKEGPSILRIQQVVRGDSAAYFCASSPNPVGSGNTIYFGEGSWLTVV.

The chain couples TRBV5-6 to TRBJ2-3, with D maybe TRBD2 (6 bases). The CDR3 consists of 12 residues. Per the germline V gene, CDR1 is SGHDT and CDR2 is YYEEEE. V was shortened by 4 bases and J by 8 bases, with 11 bases between the two germline ends. CDR3 nucleotide sequence: TGTGCCAGCAGCCCGTCCGGGGGTACGCAGTATTTT. This gives the protein CASSPSGGTQYF.

This chain connects TRBV14 to TRBJ2-1, with TRBD2 matching over 10 bases. The CDR3 runs to 15 residues. From germline, CDR1 is SGHDN and CDR2 FVKESK. V lost 0 bases to trimming and J lost 10 bases; unmatched junction nucleotides: 6. CDR3 region: CASSQELAGGWEQFF. The CDR3 nucleotides are TGTGCCAGCAGCCAAGAGTTAGCGGGGGGATGGGAGCAGTTCTTC. The variable domain in full, completed from reference TRBV14 and TRBJ2-1, reads EAGVTQFPSHSVIEKGQTVTLRCDPISGHDNLYWYRRVMGKEIKFLLHFVKESKQDESGMPNNRFLAERTGGTYSTLKVQPAELEDSGVYFCASSQELAGGWEQFFGPGTRLTVL.

The V gene is TRBV7-2, the J gene TRBJ2-1; 7 bases map to TRBD1. V gave up 7 bases and J gave up 8 bases; unmatched junction bases: 11. CDR3 length: 14 residues. In germline, CDR1 is SGHTA, CDR2 FQGNSA. CDR3 in DNA: TGTGCCAGCACCCCTGACAGGGCAAGAGATGAGCAGTTCTTC. This translates into CASTPDRARDEQFF.

The rearrangement joins TRBV2 to TRBJ2-5; 8 bases map to TRBD1. The trim removed 5 bases at V and 5 bases at J, leaving 10 bases unmatched. The CDR3 is 15 residues long. CDR1 SNHLY and CDR2 FYNNEI come from the germline V gene. The CDR3 bases are TGTGCCAGCAGTTTGAGGACAGGGCATGGGGAGACCCAGTACTTC. This sequence encodes CASSLRTGHGETQYF.

In its sample, this clone is medium-sized. This chain connects TRBV15 to TRBJ2-7; 7 nucleotides align to TRBD1. V lost 9 bases to trimming and J lost 3 bases; unmatched junction nucleotides: 8. CDR1 is LNHNV, CDR2 YYDKDF, per germline (reference sequence). The CDR3 has 13 amino acids. The CDR3 DNA reads TGTGCCACAGGGGGCCTAACGGGCTACGAGCAGTACTTC. Amino acids: CATGGLTGYEQYF. The variable domain in full, with the rest retrieved from reference TRBV15 and TRBJ2-7, is DAMVIQNPRYQVTQFGKPVTLSCSQTLNHNVMYWYQQKSSQAPKLLFHYYDKDFNNEADTPDNFQSRRPNTSFCFLDIRSPGLGDTAMYLCATGGLTGYEQYFGPGTRLTVT.

This sequence joins TRBV10-3 and TRBJ1-4; D remains ambiguous. CDR1 is ENHRY, CDR2 SYGVKD, per germline. The CDR3 has 17 amino acids. V was pared by 3 bases and J by 8 bases, with 22 bases between. The CDR3 region has the DNA TGTGCCATCAGTGATAAGACCTTAACGTCTGGGAGGGAAAAACTGTTTTTT. Translation gives CAISDKTLTSGREKLFF.

V and J are TRBV6-2 or TRBV6-3 and TRBJ2-7, with 10 bases identical to TRBD1. The ends lost 5 bases at V and 5 bases at J; junction bases unmatched: 6. The CDR3 has 14 amino acids. Germline V gives CDR1 MNHEY, CDR2 SVGEGT. The CDR3 spells CASSPRQGAHEQYF. CDR3 nucleotide sequence: TGTGCCAGCAGTCCCCGACAGGGGGCCCACGAGCAGTACTTC.

In the case of this clone: At one end, the junction sequence differs from germline, possibly due to a read error. The rearrangement links TRBV20-1 to TRBJ2-3, with D hard to call. The CDR3 length is 10 residues. Germline CDR1 DFQATT, CDR2 SNEGSKA (reference sequence). The CDR3 reads CSASTDTQYF. Written as DNA, the CDR3 is TGCAGTGCTAGCACTGATACGCAGTATTTT.

The chain combines TRBV24-1 with TRBJ2-4; D is possibly TRBD2 (5 bases). V was cut by 6 bases and J by 0 bases, with 11 bases left in between. Germline V gives CDR1 KGHDR, CDR2 SFDVKD. CDR3 length: 15 residues. CDR3 DNA sequence: TGTGCCACCAGTCCCGCGGGCCTAGCCAAAAACATTCAGTACTTC. Protein sequence: CATSPAGLAKNIQYF.

This chain links TRBV6-5 with TRBJ2-3, with 8 bases identical to TRBD1. J lost 3 bases, V lost 5 bases, and 4 bases had no gene match. The CDR3 sequence is 14 residues long. Germline-derived CDR1 and CDR2 are MNHEY and SVGAGI. CDR3 sequence (DNA): TGTGCCAGCAGTCCCGGACAGGGAACAGATACGCAGTATTTT. This gives the protein CASSPGQGTDTQYF.

V and J are TRBV7-8 and TRBJ1-2; TRBD1 might be the D (5 bases). The CDR3 has 15 residues. V was shortened by 1 base and J by 1 base, with 10 bases between the two germline ends. Germline lookup yields CDR1 SGHVS and CDR2 FQNEAQ. In DNA form, the CDR3 reads TGTGCCAGCAGCTTAGAACGGACACTTAACTATGGCTACACCTTC. Amino acids: CASSLERTLNYGYTF.

V usage is TRBV28 and J usage is TRBJ2-3; 10 bases match TRBD2. The ends lost 3 bases at V and 0 bases at J; junction bases unmatched: 12. The CDR3 sequence is 19 residues long. From germline, CDR1 is MDHEN and CDR2 SYDVKM. The CDR3: CASSFILLAGEISTDTQYF. The CDR3 nucleotides are TGTGCCAGCAGTTTTATCCTCCTAGCGGGAGAGATTAGCACAGATACGCAGTATTTT.

The genes are TRBV6-6 and TRBJ1-3; 7 bases line up with TRBD1. CDR3 length: 14 amino acids. The V and J ends lost 7 bases and 4 bases, in that order; junction bases with no gene match: 7. Per germline, CDR1 MNHNY and CDR2 SVGAGI (reference sequence). Here the CDR3 DNA reads TGTGCCAGCACCGAAACAGGGGCGGGAAACACCATATATTTT. Residues: CASTETGAGNTIYF.

This clone has only one observation. The V call is TRBV9, the J call TRBJ2-7; 8 nucleotides agree with TRBD2. CDR3 length: 15 residues. The germline V gene encodes CDR1 SGDLS and CDR2 YYNGEE. Losses at the gene ends were 2 bases for V and 2 bases for J; bases not matched to a gene: 6. Here the CDR3 DNA reads TGTGCCAGCAGCGTTCGGCCAGCGGGGGCCTACGAGCAGTACTTC. Protein sequence: CASSVRPAGAYEQYF. The variable domain in full, with the rest retrieved from reference TRBV9 and TRBJ2-7, is DSGVTQTPKHLITATGQRVTLRCSPRSGDLSVYWYQQSLDQGLQFLIQYYNGEERAKGNILERFSAQQFPDLHSELNLSSLELGDSALYFCASSVRPAGAYEQYFGPGTRLTVT.

The chain recombines TRBV30 with TRBJ1-6; D not certain. Trimming shortened V by 0 bases and J by 13 bases, and 13 bases separated the two germline ends. CDR3 length: 13 residues. The V gene's germline CDR1 is GTSNPN and CDR2 SVGIG (reference sequence). The CDR3: CAWSVRGESPLHF. The CDR3 bases are TGTGCCTGGAGTGTCCGGGGAGAATCGCCCCTCCACTTT. The whole variable domain, remainder taken from reference TRBV30 and TRBJ1-6, is SQTIHQWPATLVQPVGSPLSLECTVEGTSNPNLYWYRQAAGRGLQLLFYSVGIGQISSEVPQNLSASRPQDRQFILSSKKLLLSDSGFYLCAWSVRGESPLHFGNGTRLTVT.

V usage is TRBV4-1 and J usage is TRBJ1-1; D ambiguous. This CDR3 has 14 residues. Germline V gene lookup returns CDR1 MGHRA and CDR2 YSYEKL. Trimming took off 0 bases at V and 1 base at J, with 6 bases between the two ends. This CDR3 is CASSQDLRNTEAFF. The CDR3 DNA reads as TGCGCCAGCAGCCAAGATTTGAGGAACACTGAAGCTTTCTTT.

This clone has a single count. V gene TRBV28 combines with J gene TRBJ1-2; 7 nucleotides align to TRBD1. The germline V gene encodes CDR1 MDHEN and CDR2 SYDVKM. The CDR3 totals 13 residues. The V gene end was trimmed by 3 bases and the J gene end by 6 bases; junction bases not matched to a gene: 4. The CDR3 DNA follows: TGTGCCAGCAGTTTCAGGGGGTCGGATGGCTACACCTTC. Translated, it gives CASSFRGSDGYTF.

The V gene is TRBV7-2, the J gene TRBJ2-1; D not certain. Trimming took off 3 bases at V and 0 bases at J, with 12 bases between the two ends. This CDR3 is 16 amino acids long. Germline V CDR1 and CDR2: SGHTA, FQGNSA. The CDR3 nucleotides are TGTGCCAGCAGCTTCTCTGGCTCAAGCTCCTACAATGAGCAGTTCTTC. Translated: CASSFSGSSSYNEQFF.

The V gene is TRBV28, the J gene TRBJ2-1; TRBD2 is a possible D gene (6 bases). Trimming took 6 bases from V and 5 from J, leaving 17 bases between them. The germline V gene has CDR1 MDHEN and CDR2 SYDVKM. The CDR3 totals 15 residues. Here the CDR3 DNA reads TGTGCCAGCAGCCCCCTTAAGATAGCGGACAATGAGCAGTTCTTC. It translates to CASSPLKIADNEQFF.

The V gene is TRBV4-1, the J gene TRBJ2-3; a possible D gene is TRBD1 (6 bases). CDR1 MGHRA and CDR2 YSYEKL come from the germline V gene. V was pared by 3 bases and J by 7 bases, with 11 bases between. The CDR3 has 13 residues. CDR3 sequence: CASSHPGAYTQYF. CDR3 nucleotides: TGCGCCAGCAGCCACCCAGGGGCTTATACGCAGTATTTT.

This clone showed up just a few times. V usage is TRBV11-2 and J usage is TRBJ2-3, with D perhaps TRBD1 (6 bases). Trimming cost V 5 bases and J 2 bases, with 14 bases left between them. This CDR3 is built from 15 residues. Germline values: CDR1 SGHAT, CDR2 FQNNGV. CDR3 region: CASSQGQPITDTQYF. Here the CDR3 DNA reads TGTGCCAGCAGCCAGGGGCAGCCTATCACAGATACGCAGTATTTT.